Below are 14 T cell receptor beta chains sequenced from a single sample in a study of CXCR3-negative and CXCR3-positive naive CD8 T cells. Study results and caveats: In CXCR3-positive naive cells, the TRB CDR3s were more hydrophobic than in CXCR3-negative naive cells.

Each TRB cDNA library was prepared by 5' RACE (with UMI labels). TCRdb re-called the 5' RACE reads, yielding one record per CDR3 amino acid sequence without DNA. This table lists 55,000 to 70,000 distinct CDR3 sequences. These receptors lack a known antigen. What was sequenced was naive CXCR3+ CD8+ T cells from blood. Subset reported: CD45RO-CCR7+CD27+CD95- naive CD8+ T cells expressing CXCR3 (TNR3+). Receptors were obtained from a human donor in good health. Some clones in this sample may be carry-over from other donors' samples.

The chain links TRBV29-1 to TRBJ2-7; the D call from TCRdb, TRBD1, cannot be confirmed without DNA. Looked up from germline, CDR1 is SQVTM and CDR2 is ANQGSEA. This CDR3 is built from 13 residues. CDR3 in amino acids: CSVVGQSPYEQYF.

The J gene is TRBJ2-7, the V gene TRBV14; the D call from TCRdb, TRBD1, cannot be confirmed without DNA. CDR3 length: 15 residues. CDR1 is SGHDN and CDR2 is FVKESK in the germline V gene. The CDR3 protein is CASSLHTDSLYEQYF.

This chain connects TRBV28 to TRBJ1-5. This CDR3 has 15 residues. The germline V gene has CDR1 MDHEN and CDR2 SYDVKM. CDR3: CASSLYGYSNQPQHF.

The chain recombines TRBV10-3 with TRBJ1-1; absent DNA, TCRdb's TRBD1 call cannot be checked. CDR1 and CDR2 from the germline V gene are ENHRY and SYGVKD. The CDR3 consists of 13 residues. The CDR3 spells CAIGGPLNTEAFF.

CDR3 amino acids: CASSSARSSRPSSYNEQFF. The chain recombines TRBV7-3 with TRBJ2-1; TCRdb lists TRBD1, though no DNA is available to test this call. The CDR3 length is 19 residues. Looked up from germline, CDR1 is SGHTA and CDR2 is FQGTGA.

This rearrangement joins TRBV12-3 or TRBV12-4 to TRBJ2-7. This CDR3 is 13 amino acids long. CDR3 sequence: CASSLSRSYEQYF.

The rearrangement links TRBV20-1 to TRBJ2-3; the TCRdb D gene call, TRBD2, has no DNA to confirm it. The CDR3 has 18 residues. Germline CDR1 and CDR2: DFQATT and SNEGSKA (reference sequence). The chain's CDR3 is CSARDRAGGTSSTDTQYF.

The CDR3 loop reads CASSTPGTSGEQFF. This chain connects TRBV7-3 to TRBJ2-1; there is no DNA to check the TCRdb D call of TRBD2. This CDR3 is 14 amino acids long. The germline CDR1 and CDR2 sequences are SGHTA and FQGTGA.

The V call is TRBV7-7, the J call TRBJ2-7; the D gene TCRdb calls, TRBD1, cannot be checked with no DNA. CDR3 length: 15 amino acids. Germline-derived CDR1 and CDR2 are SSHAT and FNYEAQ (reference sequence). CDR3 residues: CASSRGRGQDYEQYF. Variable domain in full (rest from reference TRBV7-7 and TRBJ2-7): GAGVSQSPRYKVTKRGQDVTLRCDPISSHATLYWYQQALGQGPEFLTYFNYEAQPDKSGLPSDRFSAERPEGSISTLTIQRTEQRDSAMYRCASSRGRGQDYEQYFGPGTRLTVT.

This chain joins TRBV6-5 and TRBJ1-1; TCRdb picks TRBD1, but there is no DNA to check that call. This CDR3 contains 14 residues. Germline V CDR1 and CDR2: MNHEY, SVGAGI. This CDR3 is CASSPGLRGGEAFF.

The V and J genes are TRBV29-1 and TRBJ2-5; TCRdb's D call of TRBD2 is untestable without DNA. This CDR3 has 17 residues. Per the germline V gene, CDR1 is SQVTM and CDR2 is ANQGSEA. This CDR3 reads CSVEVGASGNPGETQYF.

This chain links TRBV7-2 with TRBJ1-1. The CDR3 is made up of 17 amino acids. Germline V gene lookup returns CDR1 SGHTA and CDR2 FQGNSA. The CDR3 region is CASSLILVLGADTEAFF.

This rearrangement joins TRBV5-1 to TRBJ2-1; TCRdb designates TRBD1, a call that cannot be tested without DNA. The CDR3 contains 16 residues. From germline, CDR1 is SGHRS and CDR2 YFSETQ. CDR3 sequence reads: CASSLEVRQGYNEQFF.

This chain links TRBV7-9 with TRBJ1-6. The germline V gene has CDR1 SEHNR and CDR2 FQNEAQ (reference sequence). The CDR3 covers 20 residues. The CDR3 is CASSLPRTTAESSYNSPLHF.